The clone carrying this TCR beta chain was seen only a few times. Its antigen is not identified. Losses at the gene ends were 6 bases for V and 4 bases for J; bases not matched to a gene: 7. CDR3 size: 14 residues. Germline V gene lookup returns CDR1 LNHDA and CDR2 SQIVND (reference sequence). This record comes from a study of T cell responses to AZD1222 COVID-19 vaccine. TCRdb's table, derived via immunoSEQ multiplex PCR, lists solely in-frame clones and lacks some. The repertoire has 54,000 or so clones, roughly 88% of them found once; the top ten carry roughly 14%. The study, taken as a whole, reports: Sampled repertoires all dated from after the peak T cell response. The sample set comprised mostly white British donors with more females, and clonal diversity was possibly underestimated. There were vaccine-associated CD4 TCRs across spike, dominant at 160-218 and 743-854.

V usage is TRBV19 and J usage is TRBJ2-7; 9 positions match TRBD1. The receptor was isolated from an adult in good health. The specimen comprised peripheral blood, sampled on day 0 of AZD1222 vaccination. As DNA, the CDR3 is TGTGCCAGTAGCAGGACAGGGGACGTTTACGAGCAGTACTTC. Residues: CASSRTGDVYEQYF.